The 17 T cell receptor beta chains presented below share a single source sample, sequenced in a study of cytomegalovirus exposure and HLA in healthy donors. Amplification used 60 Vbeta primers and 13 Jbeta primers. Sequencing used immunoSEQ multiplex PCR; TCRdb keeps in-frame clones, though not all of them. Of about 100,000 clones in the sample, 75% were seen once. The sequenced material came from PBMCs. Receptors were obtained from a woman under 30 in good health and CMV-seropositive.

The chain has TRBV27 and TRBJ2-7, with 7 positions matching TRBD2. The J segment lost 2 bases and the V segment lost 3 bases, leaving 7 bases of the junction unmatched. CDR1 and CDR2 from the germline V gene are MNHEY and SMNVEV (reference sequence). The CDR3 is 15 amino acids. The DNA for the CDR3 is TGTGCCAGCAGTTTTGGGAGCCTAGCGGCCTACGAGCAGTACTTC. This encodes CASSFGSLAAYEQYF.

The genes are TRBV4-2 and TRBJ2-7; 8 bases fit TRBD2. Germline V gives CDR1 LGHNA, CDR2 YNFKEQ. The CDR3 spans 18 residues. V dropped 2 bases and J dropped 2; count of bases not matched to a gene: 14. CDR3 sequence: CASSQSGWSGSAAYEQYF. CDR3 DNA: TGTGCCAGCAGCCAATCGGGTTGGAGCGGGAGTGCCGCCTACGAGCAGTACTTC.

The CDR3: CAIRGGQGPGETQYF. In nucleotides, the CDR3 is TGTGCCATCAGGGGTGGGCAGGGGCCCGGGGAGACCCAGTACTTC. The V and J genes are TRBV10-3 and TRBJ2-5, with D maybe TRBD1 (6 bases). V was pared by 6 bases and J by 5 bases, with 19 bases between. Germline loops: CDR1 ENHRY, CDR2 SYGVKD. The CDR3 has 15 residues.

The chain couples TRBV19 to TRBJ2-7, with a weak D call TRBD2 (5 bases). Germline values: CDR1 LNHDA, CDR2 SQIVND (reference sequence). V lost 5 bases and J 2 bases, leaving 16 bases between the germline ends. The CDR3 spans 15 residues. The CDR3: CASSGGGLAPYEQYF. The CDR3 nucleotides read TGTGCCAGTAGTGGCGGCGGGCTAGCCCCCTACGAGCAGTACTTC.

The sample holds one count of this clone. The gene calls are TRBV4-3 and TRBJ2-5; 12 bases align to TRBD2. The J call is in doubt because the DNA end fits TRBJ2-7 better. Per germline, CDR1 LGHNA and CDR2 YSLEER. The CDR3 has 15 amino acids. DNA for the CDR3: TGCGCCAGCAGCCAAGTCCTAGCGGGAGGGCTCGAGCAGTACTTC. This encodes CASSQVLAGGLEQYF.

Details on this clone: The same CDR3 can be traced to other DNA sequences in this sample. The chain has TRBV18 and TRBJ2-7; D unclear. Trimming took off 2 bases at V and 5 bases at J, with 7 bases between the two ends. The CDR3 extends over 12 amino acids. Germline assignment: CDR1 KGHSH and CDR2 LQKENI. For the CDR3, the DNA is TGTGCCAGCTCACCATCATCGGACGAGCAGTACTTC. Its translation is CASSPSSDEQYF. Together with reference TRBV18 and TRBJ2-7, the CDR3 gives the full variable domain: NAGVMQNPRHLVRRRGQEARLRCSPMKGHSHVYWYRQLPEEGLKFMVYLQKENIIDESGMPKERFSAEFPKEGPSILRIQQVVRGDSAAYFCASSPSSDEQYFGPGTRLTVT.

The chain recombines TRBV7-6 with TRBJ2-1; 8 bases map to TRBD2. The CDR3 length is 16 residues. V lost 0 bases to trimming and J lost 3 bases; unmatched junction nucleotides: 4. Germline loops: CDR1 SGHVS, CDR2 FNYEAQ. CDR3 protein: CASSLAGLAGYNEQFF. CDR3 DNA: TGTGCCAGCAGCTTAGCAGGGCTAGCGGGCTACAATGAGCAGTTCTTC.

The chain is built from TRBV5-1 and TRBJ2-3; no definite D call. Trimming stripped 3 bases from V and 2 bases from J, with 7 bases between. CDR3 length equals 13 residues. CDR1 and CDR2 from the germline V gene are SGHRS and YFSETQ. CDR3 residues: CASSSKNTDTQYF. For the CDR3, the DNA is TGCGCCAGCAGCTCCAAAAACACAGATACGCAGTATTTT.

This clone was seen a handful of times. This CDR3 reads CASTPGAGTYNEQFF. In nucleotides, the CDR3 is TGTGCCAGCACCCCCGGCGCGGGAACGTACAATGAGCAGTTCTTC. The chain combines TRBV7-2 with TRBJ2-1; maybe TRBD2 (6 bases). Germline CDR1 and CDR2: SGHTA and FQGNSA. V lost 7 bases and J 4 bases, leaving 17 bases between the germline ends. The length of the CDR3 is 15 residues.

The V and J genes are TRBV19 and TRBJ1-2; 8 nucleotides agree with TRBD1. The V segment lost 7 bases and the J segment 1 base; nucleotides outside the gene matches: 11. The CDR3 has 16 amino acids. Germline lookup yields CDR1 LNHDA and CDR2 SQIVND (reference sequence). The CDR3 reads CASNGPGQDRNYGYTF. The CDR3 bases are TGTGCCAGTAACGGCCCGGGACAGGACCGTAACTATGGCTACACCTTC.

The chain links TRBV5-1 to TRBJ2-6; TRBD1 is a possible D gene (5 bases). This CDR3 is built from 16 residues. In germline, CDR1 is SGHRS, CDR2 YFSETQ. V was cut by 4 bases and J by 0 bases, with 11 bases left in between. The CDR3 DNA sequence: TGCGCCAGCAGCAGTACAGGCAACTCTGGGGCCAACGTCCTGACTTTC. Translated: CASSSTGNSGANVLTF.

This chain joins TRBV27 and TRBJ1-1, with D possibly being TRBD1 (5 bases). This CDR3 is 13 amino acids long. Trimming cost V 4 bases and J 5 bases, with 11 bases left between them. The germline CDR1 and CDR2 sequences are MNHEY and SMNVEV (reference sequence). CDR3 coding DNA: TGTGCCAGCAGTTCCCAGGGAAGGACTGAAGCTTTCTTT. Protein product: CASSSQGRTEAFF.

The chain links TRBV4-2 to TRBJ2-3; D might be TRBD2 (5 bases). Germline V CDR1 and CDR2: LGHNA, YNFKEQ. V was clipped by 4 bases and J by 0 bases, with 11 bases between them. The CDR3 contains 15 residues. CDR3 sequence reads: CASSPQAASTDTQYF. CDR3 DNA: TGTGCCAGCAGCCCCCAAGCGGCTAGCACAGATACGCAGTATTTT.

This clone was counted a few times. The rearrangement joins TRBV13 to TRBJ1-1, with D perhaps matching TRBD1 (5 bases). Germline V gives CDR1 PRHDT, CDR2 FYEKMQ (reference sequence). The CDR3 contains 14 residues. In DNA form, the CDR3 reads TGTGCTAGCGGGGCGGAAGCCATGAACACTGAAGCTTTCTTT. This gives the protein CASGAEAMNTEAFF.

This clone was found a few times. CDR3 sequence reads: CASSKPGTGLGNTGELFF. In DNA form, the CDR3 reads TGTGCCAGCAGCAAGCCCGGGACAGGGCTTGGGAACACCGGGGAGCTGTTTTTT. This rearrangement joins TRBV21-1 to TRBJ2-2; TRBD1, the D gene given by the table, was not confirmed from the DNA. TRBV21-1 is a documented pseudogene. This CDR3 has 18 residues.

V gene TRBV29-1 combines with J gene TRBJ2-1; perhaps TRBD2 as D (6 bases). CDR3 length: 12 amino acids. CDR1 is SQVTM and CDR2 is ANQGSEA in the germline V gene. V was clipped by 7 bases and J by 10 bases, with 17 bases between them. CDR3 in DNA: TGCAGCGCCGAGGGACTCCCACCCGAGCAGTTCTTC. Encoded protein: CSAEGLPPEQFF.

This clone was counted between two and nine times. The gene calls are TRBV9 and TRBJ2-1, with TRBD2 identical over 8 bases. This CDR3 has 16 residues. V was pared by 0 bases and J by 9 bases, with 11 bases of the junction left unmatched. The germline V gene encodes CDR1 SGDLS and CDR2 YYNGEE. DNA of the CDR3: TGTGCCAGCAGCGTAGCTCCCCTAGCGGGTCTGAGTGAGCAGTTCTTC. Translated, it gives CASSVAPLAGLSEQFF.